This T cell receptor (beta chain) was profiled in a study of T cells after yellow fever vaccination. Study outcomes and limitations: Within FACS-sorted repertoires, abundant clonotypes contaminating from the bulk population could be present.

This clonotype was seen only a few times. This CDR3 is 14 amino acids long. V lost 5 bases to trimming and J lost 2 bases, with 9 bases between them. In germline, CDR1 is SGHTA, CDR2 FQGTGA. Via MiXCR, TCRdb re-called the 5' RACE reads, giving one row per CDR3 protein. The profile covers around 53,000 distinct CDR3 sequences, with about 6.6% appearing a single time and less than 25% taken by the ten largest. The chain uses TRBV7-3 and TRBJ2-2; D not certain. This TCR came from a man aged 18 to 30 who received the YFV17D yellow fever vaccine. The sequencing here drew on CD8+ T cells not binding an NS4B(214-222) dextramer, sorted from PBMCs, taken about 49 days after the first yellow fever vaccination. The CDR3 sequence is CASSDNSNTGELFF. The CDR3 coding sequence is TGTGCCAGCAGCGATAACTCCAACACCGGGGAGCTGTTTTTT.